The 24 T cell receptor beta chains presented below share a single source sample, sequenced in a study of identical twins. TCRdb used MiXCR to reprocess the 5' RACE reads, holding one entry per CDR3 protein. In the table there are 1.5 million to 2 million distinct CDR3 sequences, roughly 35% of which are singletons. Source material: cord blood. These receptor sequences come from a newborn girl in good health.

The chain links TRBV6-2 or TRBV6-3 to TRBJ2-1; D gene uncertain. The CDR3 totals 16 residues. The V gene lost 3 bases and the J gene lost 4 bases, with 16 bases spanning the gap. Germline values: CDR1 MNHEY, CDR2 SVGEGT. The CDR3 sequence is CASSYLALVGYNEQFF. The CDR3 DNA is TGTGCCAGCAGTTATCTTGCGCTCGTAGGGTACAATGAGCAGTTCTTC.

The chain recombines TRBV27 with TRBJ1-2; D possibly corresponds to TRBD1 (5 bases). In germline, CDR1 is MNHEY, CDR2 SMNVEV (reference sequence). The CDR3 sequence is 14 residues long. Trimming removed 6 bases from V and 3 bases from J, with 14 bases in between. Here the CDR3 reads CASSSGLGYYGYTF. The CDR3 region has the DNA TGTGCCAGCAGCTCGGGACTGGGATACTATGGCTACACCTTC.

The chain combines TRBV9 with TRBJ1-1; tentative D call: TRBD1 (5 bases). Trimming removed 1 base from V and 5 bases from J, with 15 bases in between. Germline V gene data show CDR1 as SGDLS and CDR2 as YYNGEE. This CDR3 region has 15 residues. CDR3 sequence: CASSVRQGRGTEAFF. The CDR3, as DNA: TGTGCCAGCAGCGTACGGCAGGGCCGGGGAACTGAAGCTTTCTTT.

V is TRBV18 and J is TRBJ2-7; 12 nucleotides agree with TRBD2. Trimming at V came to 4 bases and at J to 8 bases, leaving 15 bases not matched to a gene. Germline assignment: CDR1 KGHSH and CDR2 LQKENI. The CDR3 loop spans 17 amino acids. The CDR3 nucleotides are TGTGCCAGCTCACGGGAAACCTCTAGCGGGAGGGCCGTAAAGCAGTACTTC. Translation: CASSRETSSGRAVKQYF. The whole variable domain, filled in from reference TRBV18 and TRBJ2-7, reads NAGVMQNPRHLVRRRGQEARLRCSPMKGHSHVYWYRQLPEEGLKFMVYLQKENIIDESGMPKERFSAEFPKEGPSILRIQQVVRGDSAAYFCASSRETSSGRAVKQYFGPGTRLTVT.

The chain is built from TRBV7-9 and TRBJ1-5; D not resolved. Per the germline V gene, CDR1 is SEHNR and CDR2 is FQNEAQ (reference sequence). The V end was cut by 5 bases, the J end by 7 bases, with 12 bases between. The CDR3 consists of 13 residues. The CDR3 loop is CASSPSHQQPQHF. The CDR3 region has the DNA TGTGCCAGCAGCCCCTCCCACCAACAGCCCCAGCATTTT.

In its sample, this clonotype was seen many times. The rearrangement uses TRBV28 and TRBJ1-4, with D unclear. This CDR3 region has 13 residues. The V end was cut by 6 bases, the J end by 2 bases, with 7 bases between. Germline-derived CDR1 and CDR2 are MDHEN and SYDVKM. CDR3 in DNA: TGTGCCAGCAGCTTAGTCACTAATGAAAAACTGTTTTTT. Protein: CASSLVTNEKLFF.

The V call is TRBV20-1, the J call TRBJ2-7; TRBD2 agrees at 8 bases. With V trimmed by 2 bases and J by 0 bases, 6 bases remained unmatched. This CDR3 has 15 residues. Germline V gives CDR1 DFQATT, CDR2 SNEGSKA (reference sequence). The CDR3 nucleotides read TGCAGTGCTAGATGGCACCTAGCGGGCTCCTACGAGCAGTACTTC. It is translated as CSARWHLAGSYEQYF.

This clonotype was recorded a few times. In DNA form, the CDR3 reads TGCAGTGCTGGAGGGGACAGGGGAAGCTTGAGAATTATAGAGGACGAAAAACTGTTTTTT. Translated: CSAGGDRGSLRIIEDEKLFF. The V and J genes are TRBV20-1 and TRBJ1-4; TRBD1 matches 10 bases. The CDR3 length is 20 residues. V lost 5 bases to trimming and J lost 8 bases; unmatched junction nucleotides: 26. Germline V gene sequence: CDR1 DFQATT, CDR2 SNEGSKA (reference sequence).

V is TRBV20-1 and J is TRBJ2-5, with D tentatively TRBD2 (5 bases). The CDR3 runs to 13 residues. V lost 2 bases and J lost 5, with 12 bases in between. Germline CDR1 reads DFQATT; CDR2 reads SNEGSKA (reference sequence). CDR3 residues: CSARTTSAETQYF. In DNA form, the CDR3 reads TGCAGTGCTAGAACAACTAGTGCCGAGACCCAGTACTTC.

This clonotype was counted ten times or more. The gene calls are TRBV10-3 and TRBJ1-2; TRBD1 is a possible D gene (5 bases). With 6 bases removed from V and 4 bases from J, the gap between germline ends came to 9 bases. The germline V gene has CDR1 ENHRY and CDR2 SYGVKD. The CDR3 extends over 12 amino acids. CDR3 protein: CAIRTGLYGYTF. CDR3 DNA: TGTGCCATCAGAACAGGCCTCTATGGCTACACCTTC.

V is TRBV20-1 and J is TRBJ1-2; D unclear. CDR1 is DFQATT, CDR2 SNEGSKA, per germline (reference sequence). V was cut by 0 bases and J by 0 bases, with 14 bases left in between. The CDR3 has 16 amino acids. CDR3 nucleotide sequence: TGCAGTGCTAGAGAGAGTAGAGGCATCTCTAACTATGGCTACACCTTC. This gives the protein CSARESRGISNYGYTF.

The chain is built from TRBV20-1 and TRBJ2-1; D gene unclear. The CDR3 spans 12 residues. The V end lost 5 bases, the J end lost 1 base, and 6 bases lay between the germline ends. The germline V gene has CDR1 DFQATT and CDR2 SNEGSKA (reference sequence). The CDR3 nucleotides read TGCAGTGCTGAACGGTCCTACAATGAGCAGTTCTTC. Translating it yields CSAERSYNEQFF.

This clonotype appeared once. This chain uses TRBV6-6 with TRBJ2-7, with D perhaps being TRBD1 or TRBD2 (5 bases each). The CDR3 is 13 amino acids. Germline assignment: CDR1 MNHNY and CDR2 SVGAGI (reference sequence). V was shortened by 2 bases and J by 6 bases, with 11 bases between the two germline ends. CDR3 coding DNA: TGTGCCAGCAGTTACCGCCAGGGAGCCGAGCAGTACTTC. As protein: CASSYRQGAEQYF.

This clonotype occurred a few times. This chain uses TRBV28 with TRBJ2-1, with TRBD2 matching over 9 bases. In germline, CDR1 is MDHEN, CDR2 SYDVKM. The CDR3 runs to 16 residues. V was clipped by 3 bases and J by 7 bases; unmatched bases: 10. CDR3 DNA: TGTGCCAGCAGTTTGGCGGCGGGAGGGCCGGTGAATGAGCAGTTCTTC. The encoded protein is CASSLAAGGPVNEQFF.

The rearrangement uses TRBV10-3 and TRBJ2-1, with 8 bases identical to TRBD2. V was pared by 9 bases and J by 0 bases, with 7 bases of the junction left unmatched. The CDR3 spans 15 residues. Germline-derived CDR1 and CDR2 are ENHRY and SYGVKD. The CDR3, as DNA: TGTGCCATGCGACAGAGCGGGAGCTCCTACAATGAGCAGTTCTTC. Protein product: CAMRQSGSSYNEQFF.

This chain uses TRBV6-5 with TRBJ2-6, with D unclear. V dropped 2 bases and J dropped 1 base, with 6 bases sitting between them. From germline, CDR1 is MNHEY and CDR2 SVGAGI. The CDR3 runs 15 residues. The CDR3 reads CASSYRKSGANVLTF. The CDR3 DNA follows: TGTGCCAGCAGTTACAGGAAATCTGGGGCCAACGTCCTGACTTTC.

This clonotype was seen a single time. The chain joins TRBV20-1 to TRBJ2-1; TRBD2 matches 8 bases. The germline V gene encodes CDR1 DFQATT and CDR2 SNEGSKA (reference sequence). This CDR3 has 13 residues. V was clipped by 8 bases and J by 8 bases; unmatched bases: 11. The CDR3 DNA is TGCAGTCCCGGCGGGGGGTTAGTGGATGAGCAGTTCTTC. Amino acid sequence: CSPGGGLVDEQFF.

The chain employs TRBV7-2 and TRBJ1-4; no reliable D call. In germline, CDR1 is SGHTA, CDR2 FQGNSA. Trimming shortened V by 5 bases and J by 4 bases, and 14 bases separated the two germline ends. This CDR3 comprises 15 residues. The CDR3 DNA is TGTGCCAGCAGCCCTCGGCAGGCCCTTAATGAAAAACTGTTTTTT. Residues: CASSPRQALNEKLFF.

DNA for the CDR3: TGTGCCAGCAGCTTCTCACCGCTAGGGACTAGCGGGGACCTCAGAAAGCAGTTCTTC. Encoded protein: CASSFSPLGTSGDLRKQFF. V gene TRBV11-1 combines with J gene TRBJ2-1, with TRBD2 identical over 13 bases. The V gene end was trimmed by 3 bases and the J gene end by 11 bases; junction bases not matched to a gene: 19. This CDR3 is 19 amino acids long. Germline CDR1 and CDR2: SGHAT and FQDESV (reference sequence).

This clonotype has more than one count but fewer than ten. This chain joins TRBV28 and TRBJ2-3; 7 nucleotides align to TRBD1. Germline CDR1 is MDHEN and CDR2 is SYDVKM. The ends lost 5 bases at V and 8 bases at J; junction bases unmatched: 13. This CDR3 contains 15 residues. CDR3 DNA sequence: TGTGCCAGCAGTCCCGCCCCCTACAGGGGAGCTACGCAGTATTTT. Residues: CASSPAPYRGATQYF. The full variable domain, in which reference TRBV28 and TRBJ2-3 provide the parts outside the CDR3, is DVKVTQSSRYLVKRTGEKVFLECVQDMDHENMFWYRQDPGLGLRLIYFSYDVKMKEKGDIPEGYSVSREKKERFSLILESASTNQTSMYLCASSPAPYRGATQYFGPGTRLTVL.

The chain recombines TRBV20-1 with TRBJ1-6; D unresolved. V was cut by 5 bases and J by 5 bases, with 10 bases left in between. The CDR3 is 13 amino acids. CDR1 and CDR2 (germline): DFQATT, SNEGSKA (reference sequence). Here the CDR3 reads CSAGNAHNSPLHF. Written as DNA, the CDR3 is TGCAGTGCTGGGAACGCCCATAATTCACCCCTCCACTTT.

This clonotype was counted once. The genes are TRBV28 and TRBJ2-1; TRBD1 agrees at 7 bases. V shed 4 bases, J shed 12 bases, and the junction held 3 bases outside the gene matches. CDR1 and CDR2 from the germline V gene are MDHEN and SYDVKM. This CDR3 is 11 amino acids long. In nucleotides, the CDR3 is TGTGCCAGCAGTTCGCGACAGGGGCAGTTCTTC. It encodes CASSSRQGQFF. Complete variable domain (other parts from reference TRBV28 and TRBJ2-1): DVKVTQSSRYLVKRTGEKVFLECVQDMDHENMFWYRQDPGLGLRLIYFSYDVKMKEKGDIPEGYSVSREKKERFSLILESASTNQTSMYLCASSSRQGQFFGPGTRLTVL.

This clonotype has just a few counts. This sequence joins TRBV6-6 and TRBJ1-4; 7 positions agree with TRBD1. CDR3 length: 17 residues. V dropped 3 bases and J dropped 0; count of bases not matched to a gene: 7. Germline V gene lookup returns CDR1 MNHNY and CDR2 SVGAGI (reference sequence). CDR3 bases: TGTGCCAGCAGTTATAGGGACCAGGGGGCAACTAATGAAAAACTGTTTTTT. The encoded protein is CASSYRDQGATNEKLFF.

The genes are TRBV27 and TRBJ2-7; D unresolved. There are 13 residues in the CDR3. The germline V gene encodes CDR1 MNHEY and CDR2 SMNVEV (reference sequence). The V and J ends lost 0 bases and 10 bases respectively, with 13 bases between them. CDR3 loop: CASSLSLGRNQYF. The CDR3 DNA follows: TGTGCCAGCAGTTTATCCCTTGGACGCAACCAGTACTTC.